The clone carrying this TCR beta chain was detected many times. Its antigen is unidentified. The sample originates from a study of T cells in Graves' hyperthyroidism and ophthalmopathy. Germline values: CDR1 DFQATT, CDR2 SNEGSKA (reference sequence). The V end was cut by 5 bases, the J end by 4 bases, with 11 bases between. CDR3 length: 12 amino acids. Stability of Graves' hyperthyroidism was defined as absent ophthalmopathy progression within 18 months. The diagnoses drew upon clinical symptoms, serum thyroxine and TRAb, thyroid ultrasound and orbital computed tomography. What was amplified from RNA transcripts were TCR beta CDR3 regions. The HTBI set primed first-round TCR CDR3 RT-PCR. TCRdb recomputed calls from the multiplex PCR reads with MiXCR, one row per CDR3 protein. The table includes 500,000 to 650,000 distinct CDR3 sequences, 14% detected once. Study-wide results and caveats: The model forecast ophthalmopathy, anticipating it by a median roughly 6.5 months before onset. Classification by a 13 V-J model distinguished ophthalmopathy from stable hyperthyroidism.

The receptor comes from a woman between 40 and 50 years old with Graves' hyperthyroidism. Sequencing used blood. The rearrangement uses TRBV20-1 and TRBJ2-5; D remains ambiguous. This CDR3 is CSAYRFGETQYF. The CDR3 region has the DNA TGCAGTGCTTACCGTTTCGGAGAGACCCAGTACTTC.